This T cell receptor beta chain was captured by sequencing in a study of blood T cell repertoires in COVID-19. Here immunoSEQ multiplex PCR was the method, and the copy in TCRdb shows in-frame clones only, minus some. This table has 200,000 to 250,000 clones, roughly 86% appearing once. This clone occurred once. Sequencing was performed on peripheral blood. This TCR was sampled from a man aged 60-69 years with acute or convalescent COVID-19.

The CDR3 DNA sequence: TGTGCCAGCAGCCACCGACAGGGAAACTACAATGAGCAGTTCTTC. This translates into CASSHRQGNYNEQFF. The J gene is TRBJ2-1, the V gene TRBV7-3, with 7 bases identical to TRBD1. CDR3 length equals 15 residues. Trimming removed 5 bases from V and 3 bases from J; junction bases left unmatched: 7. Germline CDR1 is SGHTA and CDR2 is FQGTGA.